One sample yielded the 5 T cell receptor beta chains listed below, sequenced in a study of cytomegalovirus exposure and HLA in healthy donors (dated by TCRdb to about 2017). Libraries came from the immunoSEQ multiplex PCR assay. A mixture of 60 forward primers for TCR Vbeta segments and 13 reverse primers for TCR Jbeta segments was used in the multiplex PCR. TCRdb provides this immuneACCESS table in a form limited to in-frame rearrangements. Some clones are lacking; in checked studies, under half of them reflect an unresolved V gene, and why the rest are absent is not known. The sample includes more than 150,000 clones, with around 80% observed a single time. About 7.7% of the sample comes from the top ten. What was sequenced was PBMCs. The receptors originated from a woman aged 35 to 49 in good health and CMV-seropositive.

V is TRBV28 and J is TRBJ1-5; a possible D gene is TRBD1 (5 bases). Per the germline V gene, CDR1 is MDHEN and CDR2 is SYDVKM. Trimming removed 6 bases from V and 7 bases from J, with 13 bases in between. This CDR3 has 13 amino acids. Written as DNA, the CDR3 is TGTGCCAGCAGCCCGCCAGGGATCCAGCCCCAGCATTTT. Its protein is CASSPPGIQPQHF.

This clone has more than one count but fewer than ten. The rearrangement links TRBV19 to TRBJ2-1, with 10 bases identical to TRBD1. Trimming took 5 bases from V and 5 from J; bases not matched to a gene: 9. Germline CDR1 and CDR2: LNHDA and SQIVND (reference sequence). This CDR3 has 16 amino acids. The CDR3 spells CASSAKDRGFDNEQFF. The CDR3 nucleotides are TGTGCCAGTAGTGCCAAGGACAGGGGGTTTGACAATGAGCAGTTCTTC.

This chain connects TRBV19 to TRBJ1-5; D unresolved. V dropped 9 bases and J dropped 0 bases, with 15 bases sitting between them. The CDR3 is 15 residues long. Germline-derived CDR1 and CDR2 are LNHDA and SQIVND (reference sequence). The CDR3 loop is CASGASLYSNQPQHF. The CDR3 DNA reads TGTGCCAGCGGAGCGAGTTTATATAGCAATCAGCCCCAGCATTTT.

The CDR3 protein is CSVRESGANVLTF. In DNA, the CDR3 is TGCAGCGTCAGGGAATCTGGGGCCAACGTCCTGACTTTC. The chain links TRBV29-1 to TRBJ2-6; D is possibly TRBD1 (5 bases). CDR1 SQVTM and CDR2 ANQGSEA come from the germline V gene. The CDR3 spans 13 residues. V lost 6 bases, J lost 1 base, and 7 bases lay in between.

J is TRBJ2-2 and V is TRBV4-2; 10 nucleotides agree with TRBD2. CDR3 length: 17 amino acids. The germline V gene encodes CDR1 LGHNA and CDR2 YNFKEQ. J was trimmed by 5 bases and V by 1 base; bases with no gene match: 7. The CDR3 region has the DNA TGTGCCAGCAGCCAAGCTCGGACTAGCGGAGCTACCGGGGAGCTGTTTTTT. Amino acids: CASSQARTSGATGELFF.